This is a list of T cell receptor beta chains from one sample in a study of blood T cell repertoires in COVID-19. The method was immunoSEQ multiplex PCR; TCRdb's version includes in-frame clones alone and lacks a portion of them. Here the sample spans over 250,000 clones, around 87% being singletons. Sequencing used peripheral blood. These receptors came from a woman aged 45-59 years with acute or convalescent COVID-19. CDR3s include the opening cysteine and the closing phenylalanine or tryptophan. A D gene is named only where the DNA matches it firmly. A row's size may be missing; if present it is once, few, many or a size class.

CDR3 DNA	CDR3 protein	V gene	J gene	D gene	clone size
TGTGCCAGCAGCGGGCGACAGGGGGCGGGTAGCACAGATACGCAGTATTTT	CASSGRQGAGSTDTQYF	TRBV5-4	TRBJ2-3	TRBD1	.
TGTGCCAGCAGTTTTAGAGGTCAGCCCCAGCATTTT	CASSFRGQPQHF	TRBV12-3/TRBV12-4	TRBJ1-5	.	.
TGTGCCAGCAGCTTACAGGGGGCTCCTAATGAAAAACTGTTTTTT	CASSLQGAPNEKLFF	TRBV7-2	TRBJ1-4	TRBD1	.
TGTGCCAGCAGCTTAGCGGGGGGGCACGCAGATACGCAGTATTTT	CASSLAGGHADTQYF	TRBV7-2	TRBJ2-3	.	.
TGCGCCAGCAGCTGGGGATTAGCGGGAAAATATCCAGATACGCAGTATTTT	CASSWGLAGKYPDTQYF	TRBV5-1	TRBJ2-3	TRBD2	.
TGTGCCAGCAGCTACTCCTTTGGACTGGAGACCCGGTACTTC	CASSYSFGLETRYF	TRBV7-9	TRBJ2-5	.	.
TGTGCCAGCAGCCAGAGATCCACCTATGGCTACACCTTC	CASSQRSTYGYTF	TRBV4-2	TRBJ1-2	.	.
TGTGCCAGCAGTTCCATCGGACTAGCGGGCAAAAACATTCAGTACTTC	CASSSIGLAGKNIQYF	TRBV6-5	TRBJ2-4	TRBD2	.
TGCGCCAGCAGCCAACAGGGTCCTGATGGCTACACCTTC	CASSQQGPDGYTF	TRBV5-1	TRBJ1-2	.	.
TGTGCCAGCAGCTTGCGTCAGCCCCAGCATTTT	CASSLRQPQHF	TRBV5-8	TRBJ1-5	.	.
TGTGCCAGCAGTCGCGATAGCGGGAGCTACTACGAGCAGTACTTC	CASSRDSGSYYEQYF	TRBV7-9	TRBJ2-7	TRBD2	.
TGTGCCAGCAGCGTAGCACTAACACTAGTGGGATACAATGAGCAGTTCTTC	CASSVALTLVGYNEQFF	TRBV9	TRBJ2-1	.	once
TGTGCCAGCAGCTTGACTAGCGCTAGCTCCTACGAGCAGTACTTC	CASSLTSASSYEQYF	TRBV11-1	TRBJ2-7	TRBD2	few
TGTGCCAGCAGTAGCTCTAGGGGCAGGGGGCTGCACGAGCAGTACTTC	CASSSSRGRGLHEQYF	TRBV27	TRBJ2-7	TRBD1	few
TGTGCCAGCAGCTTGGTAGCGGGAGGGGTCAATGAGCAGTTCTTC	CASSLVAGGVNEQFF	TRBV7-9	TRBJ2-1	TRBD2	once
TGTGCCAGCAGGCTAGACTTCAGCTCCTACAATGAGCAGTTCTTC	CASRLDFSSYNEQFF	TRBV9	TRBJ2-1	.	.
TGCGCCAGCAGCCAAGAGGGACAGGGACACTATGGCTACACCTTC	CASSQEGQGHYGYTF	TRBV4-1	TRBJ1-2	TRBD1	once
TGTGCCAGCAGTAGTCCGGCGGCCCTCCGGCAGCCCCAGCATTTT	CASSSPAALRQPQHF	TRBV28	TRBJ1-5	.	.
TGTGCCACCAGTGAGACAGGGGGTGCCACCGGGGAGCTGTTTTTT	CATSETGGATGELFF	TRBV24-1	TRBJ2-2	TRBD1	.